Listed below are T cell receptor beta chains from one sample, sequenced in a study of blood T cells in healthy people across ages. TCRdb fed the 5' RACE reads into MiXCR, producing one record per CDR3 protein. The sample has about 1.1 million distinct CDR3 sequences, less than 45% seen once. Specimen: blood. The receptors here all came from a man younger than 35 in good health. CDR3s include the opening cysteine and the closing phenylalanine or tryptophan. A D gene is named only where the DNA matches it firmly. For some rows the clone size is stated as once, few or many, or as a class when expanded; others skip it.

clone_size: -; v_call: TRBV6-5; d_call: TRBD2; cdr3_length: 16; j_call: TRBJ2-3; cdr3_nt: TGTGCCAGCAGCCTCCTTAGCGGGCTGGCCACAGATACGCAGTATTTT; cdr3_aa: CASSLLSGLATDTQYF
clone_size: few; v_call: TRBV6-6; d_call: -; cdr3_length: 15; j_call: TRBJ2-7; cdr3_nt: TGTGCCAGCAGTTACACGCAGGCCGCTCCCTACGAGCAGTACTTC; cdr3_aa: CASSYTQAAPYEQYF
clone_size: many; v_call: TRBV7-2; d_call: TRBD1; cdr3_length: 14; j_call: TRBJ1-1; cdr3_nt: TGTGCCAGCAGCTTACAGGGGGCGAACACTGAAGCTTTCTTT; cdr3_aa: CASSLQGANTEAFF
clone_size: few; v_call: TRBV6-2/TRBV6-3; d_call: -; cdr3_length: 13; j_call: TRBJ1-2; cdr3_nt: TGTGCCAGCACTTCGGACAGATCCTATGGCTACACCTTC; cdr3_aa: CASTSDRSYGYTF
clone_size: many; v_call: TRBV28; d_call: -; cdr3_length: 14; j_call: TRBJ1-6; cdr3_nt: TGTGCCAGCAGTCCGGGGATATTTGGGTCACCCCTCCACTTT; cdr3_aa: CASSPGIFGSPLHF
clone_size: -; v_call: TRBV6-1; d_call: -; cdr3_length: 13; j_call: TRBJ1-5; cdr3_nt: TGTGCCAGCACCGAAGGGGTATTGGGGCCCCAGCATTTT; cdr3_aa: CASTEGVLGPQHF
clone_size: few; v_call: TRBV27; d_call: TRBD1; cdr3_length: 16; j_call: TRBJ2-1; cdr3_nt: TGTGCCAGCAGTCCTCGGCGGGGACAGGGGGCGAATGAGCAGTTCTTC; cdr3_aa: CASSPRRGQGANEQFF
clone_size: many; v_call: TRBV10-3; d_call: -; cdr3_length: 15; j_call: TRBJ1-1; cdr3_nt: TGTGCCATCAGTGAGAGGGGCGGAGTGAACACTGAAGCTTTCTTT; cdr3_aa: CAISERGGVNTEAFF
clone_size: -; v_call: TRBV21-1; d_call: -; cdr3_length: 14; j_call: TRBJ2-3; cdr3_nt: TGTGCCAGCAGCAAAGGAAATAGCGGGGATACGCAGTATTTT; cdr3_aa: CASSKGNSGDTQYF
clone_size: -; v_call: TRBV15; d_call: TRBD1; cdr3_length: 14; j_call: TRBJ1-5; cdr3_nt: TGTGCCACCAGACGGGACAGTATAAATCAGCCCCAGCATTTT; cdr3_aa: CATRRDSINQPQHF
clone_size: -; v_call: TRBV10-3; d_call: -; cdr3_length: 17; j_call: TRBJ2-3; cdr3_nt: TGTGCCATCAGTGAGCGGGCCTCCACCACGGTTACAGATACGCAGTATTTT; cdr3_aa: CAISERASTTVTDTQYF
clone_size: -; v_call: TRBV9; d_call: -; cdr3_length: 16; j_call: TRBJ1-4; cdr3_nt: TGTGCCAGCAGCCCGTTCCCTCCGGGAGCTAATGAAAAGCTGTTTTTT; cdr3_aa: CASSPFPPGANEKLFF
clone_size: -; v_call: TRBV7-9; d_call: -; cdr3_length: 14; j_call: TRBJ1-4; cdr3_nt: TGTGCCAGCAGGCCGGGACAACTTAATGGAAAACTGTTTTTT; cdr3_aa: CASRPGQLNGKLFF
clone_size: -; v_call: TRBV20-1; d_call: -; cdr3_length: 11; j_call: TRBJ1-5; cdr3_nt: TGCAGCACAGGGCAGCGTCAGCCCCAGCATTTT; cdr3_aa: CSTGQRQPQHF
clone_size: -; v_call: TRBV7-2; d_call: TRBD1; cdr3_length: 14; j_call: TRBJ1-5; cdr3_nt: TGTGCCAGCAGCGGGAACAGGGGGAATCAGCCCCAGCATTTT; cdr3_aa: CASSGNRGNQPQHF
clone_size: -; v_call: TRBV7-9; d_call: -; cdr3_length: 16; j_call: TRBJ2-2; cdr3_nt: TGTGCCAGCAGCCGGGCACAACTTCCGAACACCGGGGAGCTGTTTTTT; cdr3_aa: CASSRAQLPNTGELFF
clone_size: -; v_call: TRBV4-1; d_call: TRBD2; cdr3_length: 17; j_call: TRBJ2-3; cdr3_nt: TGCGCCAGCAGCCAAGCTCTAGCGGGGGGTGTCACAGATACGCAGTATTTT; cdr3_aa: CASSQALAGGVTDTQYF
clone_size: few; v_call: TRBV20-1; d_call: TRBD2; cdr3_length: 14; j_call: TRBJ2-3; cdr3_nt: TGCAGTGCTGAGGGGACTAGCTCCCCCGATACGCAGTATTTT; cdr3_aa: CSAEGTSSPDTQYF
clone_size: many; v_call: TRBV2; d_call: -; cdr3_length: 15; j_call: TRBJ2-3; cdr3_nt: TGTGCCAGCAGTGACCACCCTAGTTCCTCAGATACGCAGTATTTT; cdr3_aa: CASSDHPSSSDTQYF
clone_size: once; v_call: TRBV7-9; d_call: TRBD1; cdr3_length: 16; j_call: TRBJ2-2; cdr3_nt: TGTGCCAGCAGCTTAACAGGGGGCTTAAGTTCCGGGGAGCTGTTTTTT; cdr3_aa: CASSLTGGLSSGELFF
clone_size: -; v_call: TRBV4-2; d_call: -; cdr3_length: 16; j_call: TRBJ2-6; cdr3_nt: TGTGCCAGCAGCCAAGTGGGGTTTATAGGGGCCAACCTCCTGACTTTC; cdr3_aa: CASSQVGFIGANLLTF
clone_size: -; v_call: TRBV4-3; d_call: -; cdr3_length: 16; j_call: TRBJ2-1; cdr3_nt: TGCGCCAGCAGCCAACGACTGGACTCGCCCTACAATGAGCAGTTCTTC; cdr3_aa: CASSQRLDSPYNEQFF
clone_size: few; v_call: TRBV18; d_call: -; cdr3_length: 17; j_call: TRBJ2-1; cdr3_nt: TGTGCCAGCTCACCATTGCAGGGGGGCAGCTCCTACAATGAGCAGTTCTTC; cdr3_aa: CASSPLQGGSSYNEQFF